This TCR beta chain is drawn from a study of Ad26.COV2.S vaccination and SARS-CoV-2 variants. CDR3 length: 15 residues. The V and J ends lost 5 bases and 1 base respectively, with 12 bases between them. Germline CDR1 and CDR2: MNHEY and SVGEGT. Treatment denoted: some 20 received Ad26.COV2.S at low or high dose, single or two shots; 5 received placebo; per-sample allocation not given. Sampling took place 63 days after the first vaccine or placebo injection. Generated by immunoSEQ multiplex PCR, the TCRdb table keeps only in-frame clones and is missing some. The table records about 420,000 clones, roughly 88% of them present only once.

The chain joins TRBV6-2 or TRBV6-3 to TRBJ1-5, with D possibly TRBD1 on 5 matching bases. Sequences were derived from peripheral blood, sampled in a trial of Ad26.COV2.S vaccine versus placebo. The TCR originated in a person between 18 and 59 years old who received the Ad26.COV2.S COVID-19 vaccine or a placebo. As DNA, the CDR3 is TGTGCCAGCAGTCTTCCCGACAGAAGCAATCAGCCCCAGCATTTT. Its protein is CASSLPDRSNQPQHF.